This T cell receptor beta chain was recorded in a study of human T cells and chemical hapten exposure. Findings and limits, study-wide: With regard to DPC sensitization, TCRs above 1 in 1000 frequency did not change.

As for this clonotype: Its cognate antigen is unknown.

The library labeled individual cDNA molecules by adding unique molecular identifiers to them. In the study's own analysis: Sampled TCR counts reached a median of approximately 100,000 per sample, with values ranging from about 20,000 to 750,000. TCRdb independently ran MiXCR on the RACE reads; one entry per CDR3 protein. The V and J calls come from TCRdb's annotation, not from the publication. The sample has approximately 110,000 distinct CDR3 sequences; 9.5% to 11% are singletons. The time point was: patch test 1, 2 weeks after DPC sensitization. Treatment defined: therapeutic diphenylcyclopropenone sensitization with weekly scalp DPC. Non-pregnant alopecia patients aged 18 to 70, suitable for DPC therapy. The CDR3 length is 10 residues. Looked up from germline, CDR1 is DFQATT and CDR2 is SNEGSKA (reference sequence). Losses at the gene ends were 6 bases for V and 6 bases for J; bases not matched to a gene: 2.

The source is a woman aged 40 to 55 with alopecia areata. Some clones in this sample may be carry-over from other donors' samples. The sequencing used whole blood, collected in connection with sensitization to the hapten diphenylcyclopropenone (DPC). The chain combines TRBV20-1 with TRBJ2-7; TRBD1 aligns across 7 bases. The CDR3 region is CSATGVEQYF. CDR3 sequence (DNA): TGCAGTGCAACAGGGGTCGAGCAGTACTTC.